This TCR beta chain was recovered during a study of T cell repertoires in ileal Crohn's disease. Study-level background: Postoperative therapy was given to about half: about a dozen thiopurines, some 18 anti-TNF agents.

This clone qualifies as medium-sized. Its antigen is unidentified. Around 0.45 micrograms of biopsy DNA per sample underwent TCRB immunosequencing. Sequencing was performed with immunoSEQ multiplex PCR; in TCRdb, only in-frame clones are kept and a portion is missing. This table has approximately 10,000 clones, around 77% appearing once. The study, taken as a whole, reports: Endoscopic recurrence occurred in every patient whose clonality exceeded 26.8%. Clonal expansions were more frequent in active smokers than non-smokers at surgery.

Time point denoted: neoterminal ileum biopsy at postoperative endoscopy, about 6 months after surgery. V was shortened by 5 bases and J by 6 bases, with 18 bases between the two germline ends. Germline CDR1 reads MNHEY; CDR2 reads SVGAGI. CDR3 length equals 15 residues. This TCR was recovered from an adult with Crohn's disease. The rearrangement joins TRBV6-5 to TRBJ2-3; D ambiguous. Material for sequencing was ileal tissue. The CDR3 region is CASSPITPNPDTQYF. CDR3 bases: TGTGCCAGCAGTCCCATCACACCCAATCCGGATACGCAGTATTTT.